This T cell receptor (beta chain) is from a study of T cells in Graves' hyperthyroidism and ophthalmopathy. This clonotype was counted a few times. Its antigen is not known. Findings and caveats of the study: Prediction of ophthalmopathy progression came a median around 6.1 months pre-onset. Blood also carried most thyroid clonotypes expanded above 0.001.

With V trimmed by 5 bases and J by 3 bases, 9 bases remained unmatched. Germline-derived CDR1 and CDR2 are SGHAT and FQNNGV. The CDR3 extends over 15 amino acids. The CDR3 regions of TCR beta were amplified from RNA transcripts. RT-PCR in the first round (using the HTBI primer set) targeted the TCR CDR3. From the multiplex PCR reads, TCRdb called clonotypes with MiXCR, one entry per CDR3 protein. The sample includes about 380,000 distinct CDR3 sequences, 15% to 20% seen only once; the top ten take 35% to 45%. In making diagnoses, clinical symptoms, serum thyroxine and TRAb, thyroid ultrasound and orbital computed tomography were all used. Fresh peripheral blood, 9.5 to 10 ml of it, supplied the PBMCs.

Material: blood. The TCR sequence derives from a man younger than 35 with Graves' ophthalmopathy. This chain uses TRBV11-2 with TRBJ2-5; 7 bases line up with TRBD2. The CDR3 nucleotides are TGTGCCAGCAGCCCACCCGGGACTACCAAAGAGACCCAGTACTTC. Encoded protein: CASSPPGTTKETQYF.